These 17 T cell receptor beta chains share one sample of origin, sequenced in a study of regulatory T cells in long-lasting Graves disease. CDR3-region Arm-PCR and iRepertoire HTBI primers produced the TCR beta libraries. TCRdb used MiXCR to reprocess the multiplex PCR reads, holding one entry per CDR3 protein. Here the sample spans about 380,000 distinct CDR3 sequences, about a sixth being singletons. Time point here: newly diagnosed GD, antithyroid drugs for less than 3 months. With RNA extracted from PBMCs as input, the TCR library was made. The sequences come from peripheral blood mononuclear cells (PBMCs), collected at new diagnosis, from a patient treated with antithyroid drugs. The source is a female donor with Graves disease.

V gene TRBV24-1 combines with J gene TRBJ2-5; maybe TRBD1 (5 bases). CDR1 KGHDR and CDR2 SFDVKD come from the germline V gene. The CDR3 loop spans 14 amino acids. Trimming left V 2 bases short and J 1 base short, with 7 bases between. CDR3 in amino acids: CATSDSDSQETQYF. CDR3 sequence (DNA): TGTGCCACCAGTGATTCCGACAGCCAAGAGACCCAGTACTTC.

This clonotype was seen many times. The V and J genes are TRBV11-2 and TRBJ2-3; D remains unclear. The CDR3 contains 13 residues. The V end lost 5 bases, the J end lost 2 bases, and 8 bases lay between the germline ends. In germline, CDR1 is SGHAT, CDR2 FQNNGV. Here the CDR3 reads CASSPLVTDTQYF. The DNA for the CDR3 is TGTGCCAGCAGCCCCCTAGTCACAGATACGCAGTATTTT.

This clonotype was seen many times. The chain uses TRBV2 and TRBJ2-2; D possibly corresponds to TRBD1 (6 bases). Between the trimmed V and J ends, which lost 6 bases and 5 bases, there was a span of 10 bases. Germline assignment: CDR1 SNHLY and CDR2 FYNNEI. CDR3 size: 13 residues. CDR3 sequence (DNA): TGTGCCAGCAGAAACAGGGAAACCGGGGAGCTGTTTTTT. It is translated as CASRNRETGELFF.

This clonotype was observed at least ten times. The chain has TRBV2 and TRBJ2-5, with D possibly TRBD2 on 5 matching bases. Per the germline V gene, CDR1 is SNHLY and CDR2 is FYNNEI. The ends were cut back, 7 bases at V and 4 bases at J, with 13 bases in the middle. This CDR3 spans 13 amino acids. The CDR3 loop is CASIPEVGETQYF. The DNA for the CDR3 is TGTGCCAGCATCCCGGAGGTGGGAGAGACCCAGTACTTC.

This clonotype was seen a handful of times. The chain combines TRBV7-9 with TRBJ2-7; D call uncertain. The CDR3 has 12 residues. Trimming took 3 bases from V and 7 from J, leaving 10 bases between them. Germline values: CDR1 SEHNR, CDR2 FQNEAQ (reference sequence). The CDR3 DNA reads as TGTGCCAGCAGCTTGGGCGCGCCAGAGCAGTACTTC. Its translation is CASSLGAPEQYF.

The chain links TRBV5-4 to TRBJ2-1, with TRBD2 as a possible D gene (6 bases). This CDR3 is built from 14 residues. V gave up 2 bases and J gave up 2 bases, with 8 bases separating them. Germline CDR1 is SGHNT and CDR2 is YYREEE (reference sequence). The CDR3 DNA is TGTGCCAGCAGCTTCCCGGGGGCCTACAATGAGCAGTTCTTC. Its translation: CASSFPGAYNEQFF.

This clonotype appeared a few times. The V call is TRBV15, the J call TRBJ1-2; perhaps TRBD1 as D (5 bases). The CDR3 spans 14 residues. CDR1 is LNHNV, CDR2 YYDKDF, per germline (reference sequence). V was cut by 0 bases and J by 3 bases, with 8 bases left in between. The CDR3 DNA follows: TGTGCCACCAGCAGAGATCTCAGGGACTATGGCTACACCTTC. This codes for CATSRDLRDYGYTF. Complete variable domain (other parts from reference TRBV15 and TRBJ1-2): DAMVIQNPRYQVTQFGKPVTLSCSQTLNHNVMYWYQQKSSQAPKLLFHYYDKDFNNEADTPDNFQSRRPNTSFCFLDIRSPGLGDTAMYLCATSRDLRDYGYTFGSGTRLTVV.

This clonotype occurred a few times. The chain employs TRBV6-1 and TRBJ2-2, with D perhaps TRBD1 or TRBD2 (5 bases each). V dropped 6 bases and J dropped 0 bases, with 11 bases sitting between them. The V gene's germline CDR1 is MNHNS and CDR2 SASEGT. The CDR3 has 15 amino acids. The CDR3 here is CASRRGASNTGELFF. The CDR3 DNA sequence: TGTGCCAGCAGACGAGGGGCCTCGAACACCGGGGAGCTGTTTTTT.

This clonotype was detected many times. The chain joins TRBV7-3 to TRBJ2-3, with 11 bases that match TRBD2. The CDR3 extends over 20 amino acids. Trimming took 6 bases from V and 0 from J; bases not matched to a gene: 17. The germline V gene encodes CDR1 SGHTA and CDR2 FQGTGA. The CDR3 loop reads CASSMTSASGGTGSTDTQYF. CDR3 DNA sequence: TGTGCCAGCAGTATGACTTCGGCTAGCGGGGGGACGGGTAGCACAGATACGCAGTATTTT.

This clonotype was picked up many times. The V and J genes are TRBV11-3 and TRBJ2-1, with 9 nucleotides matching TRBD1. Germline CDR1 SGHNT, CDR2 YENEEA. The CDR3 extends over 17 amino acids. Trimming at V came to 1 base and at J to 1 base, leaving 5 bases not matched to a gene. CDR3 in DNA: TGTGCCAGCAGCTTAGGAGGTGACAGGGGGTCCTACAATGAGCAGTTCTTC. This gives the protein CASSLGGDRGSYNEQFF.

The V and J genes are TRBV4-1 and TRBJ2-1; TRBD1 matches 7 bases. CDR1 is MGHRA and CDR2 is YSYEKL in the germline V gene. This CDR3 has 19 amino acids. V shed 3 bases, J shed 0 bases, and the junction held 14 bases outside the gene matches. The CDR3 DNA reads TGCGCCAGCAGCCACGAGAGGGGACAGTGGTTAAACTCCTACAATGAGCAGTTCTTC. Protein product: CASSHERGQWLNSYNEQFF.

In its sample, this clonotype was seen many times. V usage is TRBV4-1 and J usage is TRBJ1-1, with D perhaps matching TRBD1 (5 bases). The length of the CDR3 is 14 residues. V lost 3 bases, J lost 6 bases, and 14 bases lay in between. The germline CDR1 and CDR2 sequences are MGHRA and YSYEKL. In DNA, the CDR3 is TGCGCCAGCAGCCACCTGGGCGGGGGTTCTGAAGCTTTCTTT. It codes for CASSHLGGGSEAFF.

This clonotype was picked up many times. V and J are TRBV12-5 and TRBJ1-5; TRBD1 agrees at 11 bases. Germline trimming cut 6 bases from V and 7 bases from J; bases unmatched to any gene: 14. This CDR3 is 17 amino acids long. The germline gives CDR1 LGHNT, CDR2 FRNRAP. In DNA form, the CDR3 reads TGTGCTAGTGGAGTCGGACAGGGGGCGCGAGGAAGCCAGCCCCAGCATTTT. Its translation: CASGVGQGARGSQPQHF.

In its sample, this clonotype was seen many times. CDR3 residues: CSGLDRGEETQYF. The CDR3 coding sequence is TGCAGTGGATTGGACAGGGGTGAGGAGACCCAGTACTTC. The chain employs TRBV20-1 and TRBJ2-5; 9 nucleotides align to TRBD1. Germline lookup yields CDR1 DFQATT and CDR2 SNEGSKA (reference sequence). After removal of 7 bases from V and 5 bases from J, the junction contained 8 bases not matched to a gene. This CDR3 is 13 amino acids long.

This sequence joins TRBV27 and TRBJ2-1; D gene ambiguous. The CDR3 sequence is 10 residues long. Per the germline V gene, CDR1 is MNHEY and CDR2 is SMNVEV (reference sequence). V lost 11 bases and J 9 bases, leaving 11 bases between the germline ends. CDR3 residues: CAAGVGEQFF. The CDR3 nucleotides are TGTGCCGCAGGCGTGGGTGAGCAGTTCTTC.

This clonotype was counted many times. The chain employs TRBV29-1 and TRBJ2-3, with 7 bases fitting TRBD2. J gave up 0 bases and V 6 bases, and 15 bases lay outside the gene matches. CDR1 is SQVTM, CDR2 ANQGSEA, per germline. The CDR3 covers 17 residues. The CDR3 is CSVYGTIESLSTDTQYF. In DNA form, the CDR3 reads TGCAGCGTCTATGGGACTATCGAATCCTTGAGCACAGATACGCAGTATTTT.

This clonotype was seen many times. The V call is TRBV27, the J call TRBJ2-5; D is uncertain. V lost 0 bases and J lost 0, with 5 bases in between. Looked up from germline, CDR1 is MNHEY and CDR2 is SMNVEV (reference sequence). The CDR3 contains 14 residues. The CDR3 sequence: CASSLSAYQETQYF. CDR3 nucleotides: TGTGCCAGCAGTTTATCTGCATACCAAGAGACCCAGTACTTC.